The 8 T cell receptor beta chains below all came from one sample that was sequenced in a study of cytomegalovirus exposure and HLA in healthy donors. Primers for the PCR totalled 60 Vbeta and 13 Jbeta. The repertoire was sequenced with immunoSEQ multiplex PCR; TCRdb's copy has only in-frame clones and lacks some. The sample lists under 150,000 clones; over 70% were seen once. Sample: PBMCs. The source of these receptors is a man under 40 in good health and CMV-seronegative.

V and J are TRBV27 and TRBJ2-1, with D possibly TRBD1 on 5 matching bases. The CDR3 is made up of 12 amino acids. V was shortened by 6 bases and J by 10 bases, with 13 bases between the two germline ends. The germline CDR1 and CDR2 sequences are MNHEY and SMNVEV (reference sequence). CDR3 amino acids: CASSPGPGEQFF. The CDR3 region has the DNA TGTGCCAGCAGCCCAGGGCCAGGGGAGCAGTTCTTC.

The chain is built from TRBV10-3 and TRBJ2-6; 7 bases align to TRBD1. The V segment lost 5 bases and the J segment 3 bases; nucleotides outside the gene matches: 4. The germline CDR1 and CDR2 sequences are ENHRY and SYGVKD. This CDR3 has 15 amino acids. The CDR3 nucleotides are TGTGCCATCAGTAGAACAGGGGATGGGGCCAACGTCCTGACTTTC. Amino acid sequence: CAISRTGDGANVLTF.

The chain couples TRBV28 to TRBJ2-1, with D possibly being TRBD2 (7 bases). This CDR3 contains 16 residues. CDR1 is MDHEN, CDR2 SYDVKM, per germline. V was clipped by 2 bases and J by 7 bases, with 18 bases between them. CDR3 sequence (DNA): TGTGCCAGCAGTTTAGGAGGGGGGGCCAGAGCGAATGAGCAGTTCTTC. It codes for CASSLGGGARANEQFF.

This chain links TRBV7-9 with TRBJ2-5, with a weak D call TRBD1 (6 bases). Per germline, CDR1 SEHNR and CDR2 FQNEAQ (reference sequence). The CDR3 loop spans 19 amino acids. With 1 base removed from V and 4 bases from J, the gap between germline ends came to 25 bases. The CDR3 nucleotides are TGTGCCAGCAGCTTAGATGGGGATGGGGCCTCCGGACAGCTAGAGACCCAGTACTTC. Encoded protein: CASSLDGDGASGQLETQYF. The full variable domain, with the rest looked up from reference TRBV7-9 and TRBJ2-5, is DTGVSQNPRHKITKRGQNVTFRCDPISEHNRLYWYRQTLGQGPEFLTYFQNEAQLEKSRLLSDRFSAERPKGSFSTLEIQRTEQGDSAMYLCASSLDGDGASGQLETQYFGPGTRLLVL.

The count of this clone is one. The chain couples TRBV7-3 to TRBJ1-1, with 9 bases lining up with TRBD1. After removal of 3 bases from V and 5 bases from J, the junction contained 10 bases not matched to a gene. The CDR3 consists of 16 residues. Germline V gene sequence: CDR1 SGHTA, CDR2 FQGTGA. This CDR3 is CASSFTRRDRDTEAFF. DNA for the CDR3: TGTGCCAGCAGCTTTACTAGGAGGGACAGGGATACTGAAGCTTTCTTT.

The chain employs TRBV18 and TRBJ2-1; the D gene is possibly TRBD2 (6 bases). CDR1 and CDR2 from the germline V gene are KGHSH and LQKENI. Trimming removed 2 bases at V and 6 bases at J, with 14 bases between. This CDR3 is 15 amino acids long. The CDR3 DNA is TGTGCCAGCTCACCAGGAAGCGGGCGGACCAATGAGCAGTTCTTC. This translates into CASSPGSGRTNEQFF. Drawing the rest from reference TRBV18 and TRBJ2-1, the complete variable domain is NAGVMQNPRHLVRRRGQEARLRCSPMKGHSHVYWYRQLPEEGLKFMVYLQKENIIDESGMPKERFSAEFPKEGPSILRIQQVVRGDSAAYFCASSPGSGRTNEQFFGPGTRLTVL.

CDR3 bases: TGTGCCAGCAGGCTCAGGCTTATGGATACGCAGTATTTT. Its protein is CASRLRLMDTQYF. The gene calls are TRBV11-2 and TRBJ2-3, with no clear D. Germline CDR1 reads SGHAT; CDR2 reads FQNNGV. The CDR3 has 13 residues. V shed 6 bases and J shed 6 bases, with 13 bases lying between them.

CDR3 DNA sequence: TGTGCCAGCAGTTCCCGGGGGACTAGCCGTTACGAGCAGTACTTC. As protein: CASSSRGTSRYEQYF. V is TRBV28 and J is TRBJ2-7; 9 nucleotides agree with TRBD2. The CDR3 loop spans 15 amino acids. CDR1 is MDHEN and CDR2 is SYDVKM in the germline V gene. Trimming cost V 4 bases and J 4 bases; bases outside gene matches: 8.